Here is one T cell receptor beta chain with its context. Its antigen is as yet unknown. CDR1 is MNHNS, CDR2 SASEGT, per germline. The CDR3 extends over 12 amino acids. J was trimmed by 9 bases and V by 1 base; bases with no gene match: 2. This entry comes from a study of graft-versus-host responses after intestinal transplantation. Clones were read by immunoSEQ multiplex PCR, and TCRdb kept only the in-frame ones, dropping some. The repertoire holds around 100,000 clones, with roughly 93% as singletons. The V call is TRBV6-1, the J call TRBJ1-1, with TRBD1 matching 7 bases. The starting material was unstimulated CD8+ T cells sorted from spleen or lymph node cells, obtained before intestinal transplant. The sequence was collected from a human donor who received an intestinal transplant. CDR3 nucleotides: TGTGCCAGCAGTGAAGAGGGGGCTAAAGCTTTCTTT. Its translation is CASSEEGAKAFF.